A single sample is the source of the 27 T cell receptor beta chains below, sequenced in a study of shared clonotypes between healthy human individuals. The table came from immunoSEQ multiplex PCR; TCRdb's copy has only in-frame clones and leaves some out. The data hold 1.6 million or so clones, with over 95% observed a single time. Sequencing was performed on naive CD4+ T cells sorted from blood. Indicated subset: CD45RA+ positively selected. These receptors were taken from a man aged 30 to 45 in good health.

V is TRBV28 and J is TRBJ1-2; D perhaps matches TRBD1 (5 bases). This CDR3 region has 14 residues. V was pared by 3 bases and J by 4 bases, with 12 bases between. Germline lookup yields CDR1 MDHEN and CDR2 SYDVKM. The CDR3 sequence is CASSFGGESYGYTF. The CDR3 DNA sequence: TGTGCCAGCAGTTTTGGGGGGGAGAGCTATGGCTACACCTTC.

The chain links TRBV9 to TRBJ2-7; 10 bases map to TRBD1. Germline V gene sequence: CDR1 SGDLS, CDR2 YYNGEE. The CDR3 consists of 16 residues. After removal of 4 bases from V and 2 bases from J, the junction contained 9 bases not matched to a gene. CDR3 DNA sequence: TGTGCCAGCAGCCCCCGGGAAGGACAGGGGGCCTACGAGCAGTACTTC. Its translation is CASSPREGQGAYEQYF.

The V call is TRBV5-1, the J call TRBJ1-1, with no clear D. The germline CDR1 and CDR2 sequences are SGHRS and YFSETQ. The V end lost 4 bases, the J end lost 0 bases, and 13 bases lay between the germline ends. CDR3 length: 15 residues. Here the CDR3 DNA reads TGCGCCAGCAGCATACAGACCGGGTTGAACACTGAAGCTTTCTTT. It codes for CASSIQTGLNTEAFF.

The V gene is TRBV7-6, the J gene TRBJ1-2, with 12 positions matching TRBD1. CDR1 SGHVS and CDR2 FNYEAQ come from the germline V gene. This CDR3 is 16 amino acids long. V was clipped by 6 bases and J by 7 bases; unmatched bases: 12. The CDR3 region is CASSLRPGQGARGYTF. The CDR3 DNA sequence: TGTGCCAGCAGTCTACGTCCGGGACAGGGGGCTCGTGGCTACACCTTC.

J is TRBJ2-7 and V is TRBV11-2; D not resolved. The CDR3 runs 14 residues. Looked up from germline, CDR1 is SGHAT and CDR2 is FQNNGV. Deletions cut 7 bases from V and 7 bases from J, with 20 bases between. The CDR3 DNA is TGTGCCAGCATCCCCTCAGGTCCCCCTCATGAGCAGTACTTC. It is translated as CASIPSGPPHEQYF.

The chain has TRBV5-4 and TRBJ2-7; D is undetermined. Germline-derived CDR1 and CDR2 are SGHNT and YYREEE (reference sequence). This CDR3 is built from 14 residues. Trimming shortened V by 4 bases and J by 2 bases, and 13 bases separated the two germline ends. CDR3 region: CASSLKTPPYEQYF. The CDR3, as DNA: TGTGCCAGCAGCCTCAAAACCCCTCCCTACGAGCAGTACTTC.

The rearrangement links TRBV28 to TRBJ2-5; TRBD1 agrees at 8 bases. The CDR3 sequence is 16 residues long. Germline CDR1 and CDR2: MDHEN and SYDVKM. J gave up 6 bases and V 5 bases, and 14 bases lay outside the gene matches. The CDR3 reads CASSPPGRQGAKTQYF. Written as DNA, the CDR3 is TGTGCCAGCAGTCCTCCGGGGAGGCAGGGGGCCAAGACCCAGTACTTC.

This clone was seen a single time. Written as DNA, the CDR3 is TGTGCCAGTAGTAGGTGGGAGGTCAACACTGAAGCTTTCTTT. Its translation: CASSRWEVNTEAFF. This chain joins TRBV19 and TRBJ1-1, with D uncertain. The germline CDR1 and CDR2 sequences are LNHDA and SQIVND (reference sequence). There are 14 residues in the CDR3. Trimming cost V 4 bases and J 2 bases, with 11 bases left between them. Based on the CDR3 plus reference TRBV19 and TRBJ1-1, the full variable domain is DGGITQSPKYLFRKEGQNVTLSCEQNLNHDAMYWYRQDPGQGLRLIYYSQIVNDFQKGDIAEGYSVSREKKESFPLTVTSAQKNPTAFYLCASSRWEVNTEAFFGQGTRLTVV.

The gene calls are TRBV10-3 and TRBJ1-3; no firm D call. The germline V gene has CDR1 ENHRY and CDR2 SYGVKD. This CDR3 region has 13 residues. The V gene lost 10 bases and the J gene lost 0 bases, with 10 bases spanning the gap. The CDR3 sequence is CARKEDSGNTIYF. CDR3 bases: TGTGCCAGGAAAGAGGACTCTGGAAACACCATATATTTT.

This chain connects TRBV10-3 to TRBJ2-3; no definite D call. V dropped 10 bases and J dropped 2 bases, with 13 bases sitting between them. The CDR3 contains 13 residues. CDR1 is ENHRY and CDR2 is SYGVKD in the germline V gene. CDR3 coding DNA: TGTGCCAGCAACGAGGTGCCCACAGATACGCAGTATTTT. Its translation is CASNEVPTDTQYF.

The chain links TRBV5-1 to TRBJ2-1, with 9 bases that match TRBD1. Germline V gene data show CDR1 as SGHRS and CDR2 as YFSETQ. Trimming cost V 2 bases and J 8 bases; bases outside gene matches: 2. This CDR3 is built from 13 residues. CDR3 region: CASSLGQGYEQFF. The CDR3, as DNA: TGCGCCAGCAGCTTAGGACAGGGGTATGAGCAGTTCTTC.

The chain joins TRBV9 to TRBJ2-3; 8 nucleotides line up with TRBD2. Germline CDR1 and CDR2: SGDLS and YYNGEE. The length of the CDR3 is 15 residues. The V gene end was trimmed by 2 bases and the J gene end by 2 bases; junction bases not matched to a gene: 4. The CDR3 here is CASSVVSGITDTQYF. CDR3 bases: TGTGCCAGCAGCGTGGTTAGCGGGATCACAGATACGCAGTATTTT.

The CDR3 nucleotides are TGTGCCAGCAGGACTTTCGTAACAGGAGGCAGAAATGAAAAACTGTTTTTT. Amino acid sequence: CASRTFVTGGRNEKLFF. The gene calls are TRBV27 and TRBJ1-4, with TRBD1 as a possible D gene (5 bases). Per germline, CDR1 MNHEY and CDR2 SMNVEV (reference sequence). The CDR3 runs 17 residues. The V end lost 6 bases, the J end lost 5 bases, and 22 bases lay between the germline ends.

The chain uses TRBV29-1 and TRBJ2-7, with D perhaps being TRBD1 or TRBD2 (7 bases each). This CDR3 is built from 16 residues. The germline V gene has CDR1 SQVTM and CDR2 ANQGSEA. V was clipped by 7 bases and J by 3 bases, with 25 bases between them. The CDR3 DNA follows: TGCAGCGCGAAAAATCCCCTTACAGGGGAGGGCTACGAGCAGTACTTC. Translated: CSAKNPLTGEGYEQYF.

Comments on this clone: Other nucleotide sequences in the sample specify the same CDR3. This chain connects TRBV28 to TRBJ2-7; 7 nucleotides align to TRBD2. The CDR3 has 12 amino acids. Germline CDR1 MDHEN, CDR2 SYDVKM. J was trimmed by 6 bases and V by 1 base; bases with no gene match: 0. CDR3 residues: CASSLLAGEQYF. The CDR3 nucleotides are TGTGCCAGCAGTTTATTAGCGGGCGAGCAGTACTTC.

V and J are TRBV5-8 and TRBJ2-2; D perhaps matches TRBD2 (6 bases). Deletions cut 7 bases from V and 1 base from J, with 14 bases between. There are 15 residues in the CDR3. Germline V lookup: CDR1 SGHTS, CDR2 YDEGEE. The CDR3 DNA follows: TGTGCCAGCGGGACTCGGCCTGGGAACACCGGGGAGCTGTTTTTT. Amino acids: CASGTRPGNTGELFF. The full variable domain, in which reference TRBV5-8 and TRBJ2-2 provide the parts outside the CDR3, is EAGVTQSPTHLIKTRGQQATLRCSPISGHTSVYWYQQALGLGLQFLLWYDEGEERNRGNFPPRFSGRQFPNYSSELNVNALELEDSALYLCASGTRPGNTGELFFGEGSRLTVL.

CDR3 in DNA: TGTGCCAGCAGCCAGGGACTAGCGGGACTAACCCCCCTCGAGCAGTACTTC. This codes for CASSQGLAGLTPLEQYF. The chain couples TRBV2 to TRBJ2-7; the match to TRBD2 covers 13 bases. After removal of 6 bases from V and 6 bases from J, the junction contained 14 bases not matched to a gene. This CDR3 has 17 residues. Per the germline V gene, CDR1 is SNHLY and CDR2 is FYNNEI. Full variable domain (missing parts from reference TRBV2 and TRBJ2-7): EPEVTQTPSHQVTQMGQEVILRCVPISNHLYFYWYRQILGQKVEFLVSFYNNEISEKSEIFDDQFSVERPDGSNFTLKIRSTKLEDSAMYFCASSQGLAGLTPLEQYFGPGTRLTVT.

This clone was counted a single time. This rearrangement joins TRBV5-1 to TRBJ2-7; TRBD2 aligns across 8 bases. Germline CDR1 SGHRS, CDR2 YFSETQ. V shed 1 base, J shed 0 bases, and the junction held 6 bases outside the gene matches. The CDR3 covers 16 residues. The CDR3 here is CASSLRGGRVSYEQYF. The CDR3 DNA sequence: TGCGCCAGCAGCTTGCGGGGGGGGCGCGTCTCCTACGAGCAGTACTTC.

The V and J genes are TRBV19 and TRBJ2-2; 10 positions match TRBD2. CDR1 is LNHDA and CDR2 is SQIVND in the germline V gene (reference sequence). The CDR3 consists of 14 residues. V shed 5 bases, J shed 8 bases, and the junction held 5 bases outside the gene matches. The chain's CDR3 is CASSQTSGLGELFF. The CDR3 DNA follows: TGTGCCAGTAGTCAGACTAGCGGGTTGGGGGAGCTGTTTTTT.

This clone was observed a single time. The V call is TRBV6-1, the J call TRBJ2-5; D gene uncertain. The CDR3 loop spans 14 amino acids. Germline V lookup: CDR1 MNHNS, CDR2 SASEGT. Trimming took off 7 bases at V and 5 bases at J, with 17 bases between the two ends. The CDR3 reads CASTRIQSWETQYF. In DNA, the CDR3 is TGTGCCAGCACCCGAATACAGTCATGGGAGACCCAGTACTTC.

V and J are TRBV4-1 and TRBJ2-4, with a tentative D call TRBD2 (6 bases). Trimming took 1 base from V and 14 from J, leaving 18 bases between them. The CDR3 loop spans 14 amino acids. Germline CDR1 and CDR2: MGHRA and YSYEKL. The CDR3 DNA reads as TGCGCCAGCAGCCAAGTTCCCCCAGGGAGGTTGGAGTACTTC. Encoded protein: CASSQVPPGRLEYF.

The rearrangement links TRBV7-2 to TRBJ1-5; 9 positions match TRBD1. The CDR3 is made up of 17 amino acids. Germline CDR1 SGHTA, CDR2 FQGNSA. Trimming cost V 5 bases and J 2 bases; bases outside gene matches: 10. CDR3 sequence: CASSPGTGFWGNQPQHF. In DNA, the CDR3 is TGTGCCAGCAGCCCCGGGACAGGGTTTTGGGGCAATCAGCCCCAGCATTTT.

The CDR3 loop is CASKEGGGTEQFF. Written as DNA, the CDR3 is TGCGCCAGCAAGGAGGGAGGAGGCACTGAGCAGTTCTTC. This chain connects TRBV10-2 to TRBJ2-1; TRBD2 is a possible D gene (6 bases). This CDR3 comprises 13 residues. Trimming pared 7 bases from V and 9 bases from J, leaving 16 bases between. CDR1 WSHSY and CDR2 SAAADI come from the germline V gene.

The CDR3 DNA follows: TGTGCCAGCAGCCCTCCGGGACAACGCTACGAGCAGTACTTC. Encoded protein: CASSPPGQRYEQYF. This rearrangement joins TRBV6-5 to TRBJ2-7, with a possible D match to TRBD1 (6 bases). CDR3 length: 14 amino acids. Germline V gene data show CDR1 as MNHEY and CDR2 as SVGAGI. The V gene lost 6 bases and the J gene lost 3 bases, with 15 bases spanning the gap.

The rearrangement uses TRBV7-2 and TRBJ2-1; no clear D. V was clipped by 5 bases and J by 7 bases, with 6 bases between them. Germline-derived CDR1 and CDR2 are SGHTA and FQGNSA. This CDR3 spans 11 amino acids. In DNA, the CDR3 is TGTGCCAGCAGCCGTATGAATGAGCAGTTCTTC. Translated: CASSRMNEQFF.

The chain combines TRBV5-1 with TRBJ2-7; D may be TRBD1 or TRBD2 (5 bases each). The CDR3 runs to 14 residues. Germline loops: CDR1 SGHRS, CDR2 YFSETQ. Trimming left V 1 base short and J 5 bases short, with 13 bases between. In DNA, the CDR3 is TGCGCCAGCAGCTTGTCGGGACCCATCGACGAGCAGTACTTC. It is translated as CASSLSGPIDEQYF. Complete variable domain (other parts from reference TRBV5-1 and TRBJ2-7): KAGVTQTPRYLIKTRGQQVTLSCSPISGHRSVSWYQQTPGQGLQFLFEYFSETQRNKGNFPGRFSGRQFSNSRSEMNVSTLELGDSALYLCASSLSGPIDEQYFGPGTRLTVT.

The chain is built from TRBV18 and TRBJ2-1, with 12 positions matching TRBD2. The CDR3 runs to 19 residues. Germline CDR1 is KGHSH and CDR2 is LQKENI. V gave up 3 bases and J gave up 0 bases; unmatched junction bases: 9. In nucleotides, the CDR3 is TGTGCCAGCTCACCCAGACTAGCGGGAGAGATGAGCTCCTACAATGAGCAGTTCTTC. Its protein product is CASSPRLAGEMSSYNEQFF.